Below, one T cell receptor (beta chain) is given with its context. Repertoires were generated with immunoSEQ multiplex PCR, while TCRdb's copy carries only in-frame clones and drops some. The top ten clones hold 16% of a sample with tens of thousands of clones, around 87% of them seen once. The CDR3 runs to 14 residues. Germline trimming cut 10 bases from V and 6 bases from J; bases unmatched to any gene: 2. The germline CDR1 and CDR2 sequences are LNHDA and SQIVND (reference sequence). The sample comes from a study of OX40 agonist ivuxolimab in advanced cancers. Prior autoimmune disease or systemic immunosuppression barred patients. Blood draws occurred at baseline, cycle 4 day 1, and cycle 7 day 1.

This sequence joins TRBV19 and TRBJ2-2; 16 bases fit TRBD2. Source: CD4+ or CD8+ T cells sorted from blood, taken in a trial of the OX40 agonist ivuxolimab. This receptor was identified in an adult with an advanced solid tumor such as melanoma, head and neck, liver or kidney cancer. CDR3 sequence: CATGTSGRAGELFF. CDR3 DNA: TGTGCCACCGGGACTAGCGGGAGGGCCGGGGAGCTGTTTTTT.